Sequencing of this TCR beta chain was carried out in a study of T cell repertoires in cytomegalovirus infection. For the study at large: Recently identified HLA-C-restricted CMV epitopes and well-studied HLA-B-restricted CMV epitopes were used by the study. Public TCR beta signatures marked donors with CMV infection and the matching HLA. Findings of the study overall: CMV-specific TCR beta clonotypes restricted by HLA-C were the ones dominating the ex vivo response. Frequencies of public TCR beta families were cumulated, and this identified carriers of CMV plus the relevant HLA.

The CDR3 is 15 amino acids. V shed 5 bases and J shed 4 bases, with 17 bases lying between them. Germline CDR1 MNHEY, CDR2 SVGEGT. This clonotype has only a few counts. No antigen is known for it. One entry per CDR3 protein, called by TCRdb with MiXCR from the reads. The sample consists of roughly 990,000 distinct CDR3 sequences, about a third of them appearing once. The sequence was obtained from a human donor in good health (CMV status not recorded). Some clones in this sample may be carry-over from other donors' samples. The rearrangement joins TRBV6-2 or TRBV6-3 to TRBJ1-1, with D perhaps matching TRBD1 (5 bases). The sequences come from cultured CD8+ T cells from PBMCs, collected from culture after CMV antigen stimulation. DNA for the CDR3: TGTGCCAGCAGTCTCTGGCGAGGGGAAGGCACTGAAGCTTTCTTT. This encodes CASSLWRGEGTEAFF.